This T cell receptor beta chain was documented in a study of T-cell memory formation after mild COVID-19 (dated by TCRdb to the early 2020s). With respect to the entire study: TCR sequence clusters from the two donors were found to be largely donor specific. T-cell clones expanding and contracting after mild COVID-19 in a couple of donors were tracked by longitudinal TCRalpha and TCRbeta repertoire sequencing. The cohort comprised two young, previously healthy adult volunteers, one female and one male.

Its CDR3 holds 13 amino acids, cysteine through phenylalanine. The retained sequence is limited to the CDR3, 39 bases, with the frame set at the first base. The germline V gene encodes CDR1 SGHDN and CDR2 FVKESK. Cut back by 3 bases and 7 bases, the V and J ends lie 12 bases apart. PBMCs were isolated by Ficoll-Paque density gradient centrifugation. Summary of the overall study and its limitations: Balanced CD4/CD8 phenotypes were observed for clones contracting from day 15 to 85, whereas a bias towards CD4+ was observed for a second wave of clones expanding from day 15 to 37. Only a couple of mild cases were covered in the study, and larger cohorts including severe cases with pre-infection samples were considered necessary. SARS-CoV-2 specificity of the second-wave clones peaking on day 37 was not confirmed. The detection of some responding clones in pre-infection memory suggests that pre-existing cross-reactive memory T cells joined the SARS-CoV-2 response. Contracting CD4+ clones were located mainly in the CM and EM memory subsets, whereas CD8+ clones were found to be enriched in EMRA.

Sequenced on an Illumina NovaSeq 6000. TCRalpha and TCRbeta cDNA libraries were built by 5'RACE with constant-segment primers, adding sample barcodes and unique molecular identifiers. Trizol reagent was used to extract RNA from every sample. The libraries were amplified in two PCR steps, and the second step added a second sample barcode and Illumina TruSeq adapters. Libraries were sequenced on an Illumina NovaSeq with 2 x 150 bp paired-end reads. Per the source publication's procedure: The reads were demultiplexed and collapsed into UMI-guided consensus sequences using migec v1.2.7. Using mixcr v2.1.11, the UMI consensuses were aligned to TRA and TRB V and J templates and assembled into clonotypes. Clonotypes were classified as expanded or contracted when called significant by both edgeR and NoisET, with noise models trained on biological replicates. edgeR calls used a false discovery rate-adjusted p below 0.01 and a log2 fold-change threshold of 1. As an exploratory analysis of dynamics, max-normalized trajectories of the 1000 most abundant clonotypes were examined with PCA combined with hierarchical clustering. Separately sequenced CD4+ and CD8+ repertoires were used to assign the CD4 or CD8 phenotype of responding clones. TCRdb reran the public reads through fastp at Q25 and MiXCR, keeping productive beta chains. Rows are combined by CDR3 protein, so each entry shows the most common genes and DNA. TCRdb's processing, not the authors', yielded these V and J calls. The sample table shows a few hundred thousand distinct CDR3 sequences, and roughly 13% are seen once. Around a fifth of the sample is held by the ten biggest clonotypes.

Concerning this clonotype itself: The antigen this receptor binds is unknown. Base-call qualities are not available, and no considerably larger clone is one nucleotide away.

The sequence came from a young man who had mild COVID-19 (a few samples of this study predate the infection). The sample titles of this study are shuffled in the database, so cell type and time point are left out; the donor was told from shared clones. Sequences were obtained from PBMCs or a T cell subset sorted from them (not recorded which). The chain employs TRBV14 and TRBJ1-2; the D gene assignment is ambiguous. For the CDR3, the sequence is CASSHDLISGYTF. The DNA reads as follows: TGTGCCAGCAGCCATGACCTTATCAGTGGCTACACCTTC.